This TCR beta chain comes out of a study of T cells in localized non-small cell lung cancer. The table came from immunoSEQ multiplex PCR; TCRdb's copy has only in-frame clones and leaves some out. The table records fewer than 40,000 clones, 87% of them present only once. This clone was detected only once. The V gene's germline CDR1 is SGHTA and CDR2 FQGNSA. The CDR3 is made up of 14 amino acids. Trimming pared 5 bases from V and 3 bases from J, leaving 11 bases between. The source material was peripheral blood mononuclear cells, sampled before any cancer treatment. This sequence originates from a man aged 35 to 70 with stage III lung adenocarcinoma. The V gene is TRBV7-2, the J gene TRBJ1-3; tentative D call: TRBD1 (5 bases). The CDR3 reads CASSPMGGGNTIYF. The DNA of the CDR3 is TGTGCCAGCAGCCCCATGGGGGGTGGAAACACCATATATTTT. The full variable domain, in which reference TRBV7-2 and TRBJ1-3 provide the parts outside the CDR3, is GAGVSQSPSNKVTEKGKDVELRCDPISGHTALYWYRQSLGQGLEFLIYFQGNSAPDKSGLPSDRFSAERTGGSVSTLTIQRTQQEDSAVYLCASSPMGGGNTIYFGEGSWLTVV.